Listed below are T cell receptor beta chains from one sample, sequenced in a study of T cell repertoires in cytomegalovirus infection. TCRdb re-analysed the reads in MiXCR, keeping a single row per CDR3 protein. The table has about 740,000 distinct CDR3 sequences, roughly a third seen once. Specimen: PBMCs. The receptors originated from a human donor in good health (CMV status not recorded). Some clones in this sample may be carry-over from other donors' samples. Each CDR3 is given with its conserved first and last residue. The order of the fields is clone size, V gene, D gene, J gene, CDR3 DNA, CDR3 protein. D genes are given only for firm matches. Not all rows give a size; the values are once, few, many and, for expanded clones, a class.

>few|TRBV10-3|-|TRBJ2-1
TGTGCCATCACCGCAGGGATACCCTACAATGAGCAGTTCTTC
CAITAGIPYNEQFF
>many|TRBV28|-|TRBJ2-4
TGTGCCAGCAGTTTCGGAGCCTCACCAGCCAAAAACATTCAGTACTTC
CASSFGASPAKNIQYF
>few|TRBV12-3/TRBV12-4|-|TRBJ1-6
TGTGCCAGCAGTTTAGTTGCTTTGGGACGGCATAATTCACCCCTCCACTTT
CASSLVALGRHNSPLHF
>few|TRBV7-2|TRBD2|TRBJ2-1
TGTGCCAGCAGCGCCCGAACCGGGACTAGCGGGAGTAATGAGCAGTTCTTC
CASSARTGTSGSNEQFF
>few|TRBV28|-|TRBJ1-1
TGTGCCAGCAGTTTGTACCCGGGACACAAGGGAGGCACTGAAGCTTTCTTT
CASSLYPGHKGGTEAFF
>-|TRBV28|-|TRBJ2-3
TGTGCCAGCAGCGCCCAAAGGGCCAGTACAGATACGCAGTATTTT
CASSAQRASTDTQYF
>many|TRBV7-8|-|TRBJ2-3
TGTGCCAGCAGCTTAGCGCTCGCTAGCCCTAGCACAGATACGCAGTATTTT
CASSLALASPSTDTQYF
>-|TRBV20-1|TRBD2|TRBJ2-2
TGCAGTGCCCTCGAGCGGGAGGGCCTTGGCGGGGAGCTGTTTTTT
CSALEREGLGGELFF
>-|TRBV4-1|-|TRBJ1-5
TGTGCCAGCAGCCAAGAACCGGGCCTAAAGAGCAATCAGCCCCAGCATTTT
CASSQEPGLKSNQPQHF
>-|TRBV20-1|-|TRBJ1-5
TGCAGTGCTAGCTCGGGGTATAGCAATCAGACCCAGCATTTT
CSASSGYSNQTQHF
>-|TRBV6-2/TRBV6-3|-|TRBJ1-1
TGTGCCAGCAGAAAACCCCCCAAAACAGGGAACACTGAAGCTTTCTTT
CASRKPPKTGNTEAFF
>few|TRBV12-3/TRBV12-4|TRBD2|TRBJ2-7
TGTGCCAGCAGTCAGAGCGGGAGGGCAACCTACGAGCAGTACTTC
CASSQSGRATYEQYF
>-|TRBV28|-|TRBJ1-1
TGTGCCAGAAGCCCGTTCCTAAACACTGAAGCTTTCTTT
CARSPFLNTEAFF
>few|TRBV7-3|TRBD2|TRBJ2-1
TGTGCCAGCAGCTTAAGGGCGGGGGTCCGGGGGTATTCCTACAATGAGCAGTTCTTC
CASSLRAGVRGYSYNEQFF
>once|TRBV3-1|-|TRBJ2-7
TGTGCCAGCAGCCAAGGACAGACCTACGAGCAGTACTTC
CASSQGQTYEQYF
>-|TRBV6-2/TRBV6-3|TRBD2|TRBJ2-1
TGTGCCAGCAGTTACTCGAAGGGACTAGCGGGAGCATACAATGAGCAGTTCTTC
CASSYSKGLAGAYNEQFF
>many|TRBV7-9|TRBD1|TRBJ1-1
TGTGCCAGCAGCTTAGCGGACAGGGCAAACACTGAAGCTTTCTTT
CASSLADRANTEAFF
>many|TRBV12-3/TRBV12-4|-|TRBJ1-5
TGTGCCAGCAGTTTCCGATCTCCGGACACAACCCCAGGAGATAGCAATCAGCCCCAGCATTTT
CASSFRSPDTTPGDSNQPQHF
>few|TRBV7-2|TRBD2|TRBJ2-5
TGTGCCAGCAGCTACTCCGCCGGGGGCGGGGGGAAAGAGACCCAGTACTTC
CASSYSAGGGGKETQYF
>-|TRBV20-1|-|TRBJ1-2
TGCAGTGCTAGAGATGGCGGGGACGGCTACACCTTC
CSARDGGDGYTF
>-|TRBV3-1|-|TRBJ1-4
TGTGCCAGCACCTTCGGCTTCAATGAAAAACTGTTTTTT
CASTFGFNEKLFF
>-|TRBV11-2|TRBD2|TRBJ2-3
TGTGCCAGCAGCCCACCGGGACTAGCGTTTTCGGATACGCAGTATTTT
CASSPPGLAFSDTQYF
>-|TRBV7-8|TRBD1|TRBJ1-4
TGTGCCAGCAGCCTTCTACGCCTACAGGGGGCGGATGAAAAACTGTTTTTT
CASSLLRLQGADEKLFF
>few|TRBV28|-|TRBJ2-7
TGTGCCAGCACCCTTTATGGTGGCAGGGTCCTCTCCGAGCAGTACTTC
CASTLYGGRVLSEQYF
>-|TRBV6-1|-|TRBJ1-3
TGTGCCAGCGTGCAGGATTCTGGAAACACCATATATTTT
CASVQDSGNTIYF
>-|TRBV5-6|-|TRBJ1-1
TGTGCCAGCAGCTTGATTGGGGGTTTTGGCACTGAAGCTTTCTTT
CASSLIGGFGTEAFF
>-|TRBV20-1|TRBD2|TRBJ2-5
TGCAGTGCCCCCTTAGCAGGGACTAGCGGGAGATCACGAGAGACCCAGTACTTC
CSAPLAGTSGRSRETQYF
>few|TRBV6-6|TRBD1|TRBJ1-6
TGTGCCAGCAGGCCCAGGGGGATTAATAATTCACCCCTCCACTTT
CASRPRGINNSPLHF
>few|TRBV25-1|-|TRBJ1-4
TGTGCCAGCAGTGAATTTGGGTCGCCAACTAATGAAAAACTGTTTTTT
CASSEFGSPTNEKLFF
>-|TRBV5-1|TRBD1|TRBJ1-1
TGCGCCAGCAGTTCCTACAGGGGAACTAACACTGAAGCTTTCTTT
CASSSYRGTNTEAFF
>-|TRBV25-1|-|TRBJ2-7
TGTGCCAGCAGTGCAACAGTCATATACGAGCAGTACTTC
CASSATVIYEQYF
>few|TRBV12-3/TRBV12-4|TRBD1|TRBJ1-2
TGTGCCAGCAGCAGAACAGGGGATTCTTTGGGCTACACCTTC
CASSRTGDSLGYTF
>few|TRBV7-9|TRBD1|TRBJ2-7
TGTGCCAGCAGCTCCCCGGGACAGGGGATCTCCTACGAGCAGTACTTC
CASSSPGQGISYEQYF
>-|TRBV28|-|TRBJ1-2
TGTGCCAGCAGTTTGTCAGGGGAATATAACTATGGCTACACCTTC
CASSLSGEYNYGYTF
>few|TRBV15|-|TRBJ1-1
TGTGCCACCAGCAGCGGTCAGCGAGTTCTTGAAGCTTTCTTT
CATSSGQRVLEAFF
>-|TRBV4-2|-|TRBJ1-1
TGTGCCAGCAGCCAAGATAATGAGGGGTGGAACACTGAAGCTTTCTTT
CASSQDNEGWNTEAFF
>-|TRBV7-9|-|TRBJ2-6
TGTGCCAGCAGCTTAGATGGCAGGGGAGGCAACGTCCTGACTTTC
CASSLDGRGGNVLTF
>few|TRBV5-5|TRBD2|TRBJ2-1
TGTGCCAGCAGCTTAAGACTAGCGGGAGGTTACAATGAGCAGTTCTTC
CASSLRLAGGYNEQFF
>once|TRBV4-1|TRBD1|TRBJ2-2
TGCGCCAGCAGCCAAGATCAGGTTCCCGGGACAGGGGGCATCCTAATCAAGATCGGGGAGCTGTTTTTT
CASSQDQVPGTGGILIKIGELFF
>-|TRBV28|-|TRBJ1-3
TGTGCCAGCAGGCCTCAAACTGGAAACACCATATATTTT
CASRPQTGNTIYF
>once|TRBV12-5|-|TRBJ1-2
TGTGCTAGTGGCTTGTCCGACAGGACGGTCTACACCTTC
CASGLSDRTVYTF
>few|TRBV12-3/TRBV12-4|-|TRBJ2-4
TGTGCCAGCAGTTTACGACAGGGACTAAACATTCAGTACTTC
CASSLRQGLNIQYF
>-|TRBV4-1|-|TRBJ2-1
TGCGCCAGCAGCCAAGAGGACCGAAACAATGAGCAGTTCTTC
CASSQEDRNNEQFF
>once|TRBV20-1|TRBD1|TRBJ1-3
TGCAGTGCTCCTCGGACAGGTTATGGAAACACCATATATTTT
CSAPRTGYGNTIYF
>-|TRBV7-6|-|TRBJ1-2
TGTGCCAGCAGCTTAGGAGCTAGATTGGACAGTAGTAACTATGGCTACACCTTC
CASSLGARLDSSNYGYTF
>many|TRBV28|-|TRBJ1-2
TGTGCCAGCAGTAAACCCGGGAGGGGCTCCTCCTATGGCTACACCTTC
CASSKPGRGSSYGYTF
>-|TRBV7-3|TRBD2|TRBJ2-7
TGTGCCAGCAGCGTCGCCCTGGGAGGGGACTACGAGCAGTACTTC
CASSVALGGDYEQYF
>-|TRBV6-6|TRBD2|TRBJ2-3
TGTGCCAGCAGTTCGGGACTAGCGGGGGGGCCGAGCACAGATACGCAGTATTTT
CASSSGLAGGPSTDTQYF
>-|TRBV11-2|TRBD2|TRBJ2-1
TGTGCCAGCAGCTTCCCCAGGACTAGACACAATGAGCAGTTCTTC
CASSFPRTRHNEQFF
>few|TRBV20-1|-|TRBJ2-5
TGCAGTGCTAAGAAGGGGGGGCCTCGGGAGACCCAGTACTTC
CSAKKGGPRETQYF
>many|TRBV12-3/TRBV12-4|-|TRBJ1-2
TGTGCCAGCAGCCGACGAACAGGGAACTATGGCTACACCTTC
CASSRRTGNYGYTF
>few|TRBV7-6|-|TRBJ1-2
TGTGCCAGCAGCCCCGGGGCCGGATTCTATGGCTACACCTTC
CASSPGAGFYGYTF
>few|TRBV9|-|TRBJ1-2
TGTGCCAGCAGCCCCAGTACAGGGAACTATGGCTACACCTTC
CASSPSTGNYGYTF
>few|TRBV28|-|TRBJ2-3
TGTGCCAGCACAGAACCCCACTTCACAGATACGCAGTATTTT
CASTEPHFTDTQYF
>-|TRBV28|TRBD1|TRBJ2-3
TGTGCCAGCAGTTTCTGGGGATCAGGGGGAGATACGCAGTATTTT
CASSFWGSGGDTQYF